Each of the 9 T cell receptor beta chains below was sequenced from the same sample in a study of T cell responses to AZD1222 COVID-19 vaccine. Sequencing was performed with immunoSEQ multiplex PCR; in TCRdb, only in-frame clones are kept and a portion is missing. This sample yields around 110,000 clones, of which around 87% are seen a single time; approximately 4.3% belongs to the top ten. This sample comprised peripheral blood, obtained on day 0 of AZD1222 vaccination. These receptors were taken from an adult in good health.

This sequence joins TRBV7-2 and TRBJ1-1; no definite D call. Germline V gene sequence: CDR1 SGHTA, CDR2 FQGNSA. The CDR3 contains 13 residues. V lost 5 bases to trimming and J lost 7 bases, with 14 bases between them. The CDR3 loop reads CASSPRLRVEAFF. CDR3 DNA: TGTGCCAGCAGCCCCCGTTTGAGGGTTGAAGCTTTCTTT.

The chain combines TRBV24-1 with TRBJ1-1; the match to TRBD1 covers 9 bases. The CDR3 covers 13 residues. Trimming took 7 bases from V and 3 from J; bases not matched to a gene: 2. Germline V gene data show CDR1 as KGHDR and CDR2 as SFDVKD. The CDR3 here is CATRQGAHTEAFF. CDR3 DNA: TGTGCCACCAGACAGGGGGCACACACTGAAGCTTTCTTT.

The chain combines TRBV5-1 with TRBJ2-3; D is possibly TRBD1 or TRBD2 (5 bases each). CDR1 SGHRS and CDR2 YFSETQ come from the germline V gene. CDR3 length equals 15 residues. V lost 7 bases, J lost 6 bases, and 21 bases lay in between. The CDR3 here is CASGRDPGSGDTQYF. The CDR3 bases are TGCGCCAGCGGCCGGGACCCAGGTTCGGGGGATACGCAGTATTTT.

The rearrangement uses TRBV4-3 and TRBJ2-3, with TRBD2 identical over 11 bases. The CDR3 sequence is 17 residues long. The junction had 4 bases not matched to a gene; V was cut back by 1 base and J by 1 base. CDR1 LGHNA and CDR2 YSLEER come from the germline V gene. For the CDR3, the DNA is TGCGCCAGCAGCCAAGGGTCGACTAGCGGGGGCACAGATACGCAGTATTTT. Amino acids: CASSQGSTSGGTDTQYF.

The J gene is TRBJ2-3, the V gene TRBV9; D is undetermined. Trimming left V 2 bases short and J 5 bases short, with 12 bases between. CDR3 size: 14 residues. Per the germline V gene, CDR1 is SGDLS and CDR2 is YYNGEE. CDR3 DNA sequence: TGTGCCAGCAGCGTCGCCCCCGGTGGAGATACGCAGTATTTT. Encoded protein: CASSVAPGGDTQYF.

This chain joins TRBV10-2 and TRBJ1-1; D unresolved. This CDR3 has 16 residues. The germline V gene has CDR1 WSHSY and CDR2 SAAADI. The V and J ends lost 3 bases and 0 bases respectively, with 14 bases between them. The DNA of the CDR3 is TGCGCCAGCAGTGAAAGGAAGGGAGGGATGAACACTGAAGCTTTCTTT. This encodes CASSERKGGMNTEAFF.

V and J are TRBV9 and TRBJ1-3; no clear D. Germline V gene sequence: CDR1 SGDLS, CDR2 YYNGEE. CDR3 size: 16 residues. Deletions cut 4 bases from V and 0 bases from J, with 14 bases between. As DNA, the CDR3 is TGTGCCAGCAGCCTTAGAGTGGGTCCCTCTGGAAACACCATATATTTT. As protein: CASSLRVGPSGNTIYF. The variable domain in full, with the rest retrieved from reference TRBV9 and TRBJ1-3, is DSGVTQTPKHLITATGQRVTLRCSPRSGDLSVYWYQQSLDQGLQFLIQYYNGEERAKGNILERFSAQQFPDLHSELNLSSLELGDSALYFCASSLRVGPSGNTIYFGEGSWLTVV.

The chain has TRBV19 and TRBJ1-6, with a possible D match to TRBD1 (5 bases). CDR1 and CDR2 (germline): LNHDA, SQIVND (reference sequence). The CDR3 length is 12 residues. Trimming left V 8 bases short and J 5 bases short, with 7 bases between. The CDR3 bases are TGTGCCAGTGGGGACCATAATTCACCCCTCCACTTT. The encoded protein is CASGDHNSPLHF.

The chain uses TRBV7-3 and TRBJ2-1, with 12 bases matching TRBD2. Germline lookup yields CDR1 SGHTA and CDR2 FQGTGA. J was trimmed by 4 bases and V by 3 bases; bases with no gene match: 16. The CDR3 runs 20 residues. The CDR3 spells CASSFPRGASGRETYNEQFF. Here the CDR3 DNA reads TGTGCCAGCAGCTTTCCGAGGGGGGCTAGCGGGAGGGAGACTTACAATGAGCAGTTCTTC.